These 21 T cell receptor beta chains were sequenced from one sample in a study of blood T cell repertoires in COVID-19. TCRdb's table, derived via immunoSEQ multiplex PCR, lists solely in-frame clones and lacks some. This repertoire shows 270,000 or so clones, about nine tenths found once; its top ten account for about 8.6%. Sequences were obtained from peripheral blood. The receptors here all came from a man aged 40-50 years with active or convalescent COVID-19.

The chain joins TRBV18 to TRBJ1-5, with a tentative D call TRBD1 (5 bases). The V and J ends lost 6 bases and 4 bases respectively, with 13 bases between them. The CDR3 has 14 amino acids. Germline loops: CDR1 KGHSH, CDR2 LQKENI. CDR3 in amino acids: CASSRRGTNQPQHF. For the CDR3, the DNA is TGTGCCAGCTCCCGTAGGGGAACAAATCAGCCCCAGCATTTT. Complete variable domain (other parts from reference TRBV18 and TRBJ1-5): NAGVMQNPRHLVRRRGQEARLRCSPMKGHSHVYWYRQLPEEGLKFMVYLQKENIIDESGMPKERFSAEFPKEGPSILRIQQVVRGDSAAYFCASSRRGTNQPQHFGDGTRLSIL.

The chain couples TRBV15 to TRBJ1-6, with TRBD1 matching over 7 bases. Germline CDR1 LNHNV, CDR2 YYDKDF (reference sequence). With 3 bases clipped from V and 9 bases from J, the junction kept 8 bases outside the gene matches. The CDR3 is made up of 15 amino acids. In DNA form, the CDR3 reads TGTGCCACCAGCAGCCGTGACAGGGAGGCTTCACCCCTCCACTTT. Its protein is CATSSRDREASPLHF.

The V and J genes are TRBV5-1 and TRBJ2-7; D remains unclear. The CDR3 covers 11 residues. The V end lost 5 bases, the J end lost 2 bases, and 5 bases lay between the germline ends. Germline lookup yields CDR1 SGHRS and CDR2 YFSETQ. The CDR3 loop reads CASSSAYEQYF. CDR3 coding DNA: TGCGCCAGCAGTTCGGCCTACGAGCAGTACTTC.

V usage is TRBV2 and J usage is TRBJ1-6, with D possibly TRBD1 on 6 matching bases. CDR3 length: 13 amino acids. Germline CDR1 reads SNHLY; CDR2 reads FYNNEI. V lost 7 bases and J lost 9, with 13 bases in between. Here the CDR3 DNA reads TGTGCCAGCAAACAGGGTACAATTTCACCCCTCCACTTT. Translated: CASKQGTISPLHF.

The chain is built from TRBV30 and TRBJ1-5, with a weak D call TRBD1 (5 bases). Germline CDR1 is GTSNPN and CDR2 is SVGIG (reference sequence). Trimming left V 2 bases short and J 5 bases short, with 13 bases between. The CDR3 has 14 residues. The CDR3 is CAWSLRTPYQPQHF. CDR3 nucleotide sequence: TGTGCCTGGAGTTTGAGGACACCTTATCAGCCCCAGCATTTT.

V and J are TRBV24-1 and TRBJ1-1; D is perhaps TRBD1 (5 bases). Germline CDR1 reads KGHDR; CDR2 reads SFDVKD. The CDR3 contains 15 residues. The germline V and J ends were trimmed by 4 bases and 1 base, with 12 bases remaining between them. The CDR3 coding sequence is TGTGCCACCAGTGAAGGCAGAACAGGGAACACTGAAGCTTTCTTT. Residues: CATSEGRTGNTEAFF.

This chain links TRBV3-1 (or the pseudogene TRBV3-2) with TRBJ1-1; perhaps TRBD1 as D (5 bases). The V end lost 1 base, the J end lost 1 base, and 16 bases lay between the germline ends. This CDR3 comprises 17 residues. CDR1 LGHDT and CDR2 YNNKEL come from the germline V gene (reference sequence). CDR3 sequence (DNA): TGTGCCAGCAGCCAAGGAGGGACTCTATCTTGGAACACTGAAGCTTTCTTT. It translates to CASSQGGTLSWNTEAFF.

The genes are TRBV5-8 and TRBJ1-3; no definite D call. V was trimmed by 0 bases and J by 4 bases, leaving 8 bases between them. Germline CDR1 and CDR2: SGHTS and YDEGEE. The CDR3 is 14 amino acids. CDR3 region: CASSLGGAGNTIYF. CDR3 coding DNA: TGTGCCAGCAGCTTGGGGGGAGCCGGAAACACCATATATTTT.

CDR3 region: CASSRLTGSSDEQFF. DNA for the CDR3: TGTGCCAGCAGTCGACTGACAGGGTCAAGCGATGAGCAGTTCTTC. The chain has TRBV7-6 and TRBJ2-1, with TRBD1 identical over 7 bases. The CDR3 spans 15 residues. Germline CDR1 SGHVS, CDR2 FNYEAQ. After removal of 6 bases from V and 8 bases from J, the junction contained 13 bases not matched to a gene.

V and J are TRBV6-1 and TRBJ2-3; D not certain. CDR3 length: 14 amino acids. Germline CDR1 MNHNS, CDR2 SASEGT. V gave up 2 bases and J gave up 1 base, with 7 bases separating them. The CDR3, as DNA: TGTGCCAGCAGTGAAATCCGAGGCACAGATACGCAGTATTTT. Translation: CASSEIRGTDTQYF.

This chain connects TRBV5-5 to TRBJ1-6, with TRBD1 matching over 10 bases. The CDR3 runs to 14 residues. CDR1 and CDR2 (germline): SGHKS, YYEKEE (reference sequence). With 4 bases clipped from V and 10 bases from J, the junction kept 5 bases outside the gene matches. CDR3 DNA sequence: TGTGCCAGCAGCCGTGGACAGGGGGACTCACCCCTCCACTTT. It is translated as CASSRGQGDSPLHF. Together with reference TRBV5-5 and TRBJ1-6, the CDR3 gives the full variable domain: DAGVTQSPTHLIKTRGQQVTLRCSPISGHKSVSWYQQVLGQGPQFIFQYYEKEERGRGNFPDRFSARQFPNYSSELNVNALLLGDSALYLCASSRGQGDSPLHFGNGTRLTVT.

Only a few counts were recorded for this clone. Other DNA sequences of this sample code for an identical CDR3. The chain combines TRBV6-5 with TRBJ1-3; D unresolved. V was clipped by 5 bases and J by 3 bases, with 5 bases between them. CDR3 size: 12 residues. Germline lookup yields CDR1 MNHEY and CDR2 SVGAGI. CDR3 nucleotides: TGTGCCAGCAGTACTAGTGGAAACACCATATATTTT. Protein sequence: CASSTSGNTIYF.

The V and J genes are TRBV18 and TRBJ1-4; possible D gene TRBD1, 6 bases. Germline lookup yields CDR1 KGHSH and CDR2 LQKENI. The V and J ends lost 5 bases and 7 bases respectively, with 11 bases between them. The CDR3 extends over 13 amino acids. CDR3 in DNA: TGTGCCAGCTCAGGTGGCAGGGGTGAAAAACTGTTTTTT. Translated: CASSGGRGEKLFF.

The chain couples TRBV5-1 to TRBJ2-1; 7 bases align to TRBD2. CDR1 is SGHRS, CDR2 YFSETQ, per germline. V trimming: 7 bases; J trimming: 8 bases; junction bases outside the gene matches: 15. The CDR3 runs to 15 residues. CDR3 sequence reads: CASGDSRGGPHEQFF. The CDR3 DNA is TGCGCCAGCGGAGACTCAAGGGGAGGGCCACATGAGCAGTTCTTC.

Points on this clone: The junction differs from germline at one of its ends, possibly a read error. V and J are TRBV2 and TRBJ2-3, with 7 bases fitting TRBD1. The CDR3 is 13 residues long. CDR1 and CDR2 from the germline V gene are SNHLY and FYNNEI. The CDR3 nucleotides read TGTGCCAGCAGTGAACCCGGGACAGATGCGCAGTATTTT. Encoded protein: CASSEPGTDAQYF.

The V gene is TRBV7-2, the J gene TRBJ2-6, with 10 nucleotides matching TRBD2. Trimming cost V 7 bases and J 2 bases; bases outside gene matches: 8. Germline CDR1 and CDR2: SGHTA and FQGNSA. This CDR3 has 17 amino acids. The CDR3, as DNA: TGTGCCAGCACCCCCCTAAGCGGGGGGGCTGGGGCCAACGTCCTGACTTTC. This sequence encodes CASTPLSGGAGANVLTF.

The chain couples TRBV27 to TRBJ1-3; D unresolved. The germline V and J ends were trimmed by 5 bases and 0 bases, with 8 bases remaining between them. The CDR3 runs to 14 residues. Germline CDR1 MNHEY, CDR2 SMNVEV (reference sequence). CDR3 sequence (DNA): TGTGCCAGCAGTCCGAACTTCTCTGGAAACACCATATATTTT. Translated, it gives CASSPNFSGNTIYF.

The V gene is TRBV15, the J gene TRBJ1-1; the match to TRBD1 covers 7 bases. Germline CDR1 is LNHNV and CDR2 is YYDKDF (reference sequence). With V trimmed by 4 bases and J by 6 bases, 11 bases remained unmatched. The CDR3 runs to 15 residues. This chain's CDR3 is CATSMTGPIPPEAFF. CDR3 nucleotide sequence: TGTGCCACCAGCATGACAGGGCCTATCCCCCCTGAAGCTTTCTTT.

This clone was recorded once. This sequence joins TRBV6-4 and TRBJ1-1, with D unclear. The length of the CDR3 is 13 residues. Germline V CDR1 and CDR2: MRHNA, SNTAGT. V was pared by 6 bases and J by 1 base, with 9 bases between. The CDR3 nucleotides read TGTGCCAGCAGAAAGTCCGGGAACACTGAAGCTTTCTTT. Amino acids: CASRKSGNTEAFF.

This clone showed up just a few times. V is TRBV6-6 and J is TRBJ1-3; no definite D call. This CDR3 has 12 amino acids. Germline V lookup: CDR1 MNHNY, CDR2 SVGAGI (reference sequence). V was cut by 7 bases and J by 1 base, with 5 bases left in between. Here the CDR3 reads CASTPSGNTIYF. CDR3 nucleotide sequence: TGTGCCAGCACCCCATCTGGAAACACCATATATTTT.

V gene TRBV2 combines with J gene TRBJ1-1; the D is unclear. CDR1 SNHLY and CDR2 FYNNEI come from the germline V gene. Trimming left V 7 bases short and J 0 bases short, with 9 bases between. The CDR3 contains 13 residues. Here the CDR3 reads CASTGIMNTEAFF. CDR3 DNA: TGTGCCAGCACGGGAATCATGAACACTGAAGCTTTCTTT.